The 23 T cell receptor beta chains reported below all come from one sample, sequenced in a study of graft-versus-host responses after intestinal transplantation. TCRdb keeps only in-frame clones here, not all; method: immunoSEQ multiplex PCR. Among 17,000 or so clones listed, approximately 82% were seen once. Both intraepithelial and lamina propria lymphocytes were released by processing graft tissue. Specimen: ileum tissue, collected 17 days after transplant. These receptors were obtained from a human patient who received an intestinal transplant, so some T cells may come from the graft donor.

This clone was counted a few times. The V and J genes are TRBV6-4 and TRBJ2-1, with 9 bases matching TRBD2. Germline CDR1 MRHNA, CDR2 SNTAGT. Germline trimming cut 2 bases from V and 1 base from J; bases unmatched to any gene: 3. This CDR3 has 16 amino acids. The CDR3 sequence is CASSDEAGGSYNEQFF. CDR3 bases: TGTGCCAGCAGTGACGAAGCGGGAGGTTCCTACAATGAGCAGTTCTTC.

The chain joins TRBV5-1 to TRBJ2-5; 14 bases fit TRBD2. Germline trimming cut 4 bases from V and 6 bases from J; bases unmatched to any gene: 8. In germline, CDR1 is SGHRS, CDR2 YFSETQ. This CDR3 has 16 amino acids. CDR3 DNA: TGCGCCAGCAGCGGAGGGACTAGCGGGAGTGGGAAGACCCAGTACTTC. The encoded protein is CASSGGTSGSGKTQYF.

As DNA, the CDR3 is TGTGCCAGCAGCCAATCAGCAGGGGTTAGGGACAATGAGCAGTTCTTC. As protein: CASSQSAGVRDNEQFF. This rearrangement joins TRBV4-2 to TRBJ2-1, with D maybe TRBD1 (6 bases). The CDR3 extends over 16 amino acids. V shed 2 bases and J shed 5 bases, with 16 bases lying between them. Germline assignment: CDR1 LGHNA and CDR2 YNFKEQ.

The CDR3 nucleotides are TGTGCCAGCAGTTTATATATCCCGGGACAGGGACCTTTTCATGAGCAGTTCTTC. It yields the protein CASSLYIPGQGPFHEQFF. The V gene is TRBV27, the J gene TRBJ2-1; 9 bases fit TRBD1. Germline CDR1 is MNHEY and CDR2 is SMNVEV (reference sequence). The CDR3 covers 18 residues. V dropped 1 base and J dropped 8; count of bases not matched to a gene: 15.

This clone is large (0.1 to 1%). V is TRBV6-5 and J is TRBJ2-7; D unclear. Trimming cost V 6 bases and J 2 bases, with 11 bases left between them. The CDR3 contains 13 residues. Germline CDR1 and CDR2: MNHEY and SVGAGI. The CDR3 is CASSLGLTYEQYF. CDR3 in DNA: TGTGCCAGCAGCTTGGGCCTCACCTACGAGCAGTACTTC.

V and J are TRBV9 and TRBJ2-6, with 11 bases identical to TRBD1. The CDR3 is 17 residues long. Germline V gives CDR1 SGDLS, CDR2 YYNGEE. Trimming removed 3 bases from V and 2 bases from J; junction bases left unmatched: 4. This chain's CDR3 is CASSAGQGVAGANVLTF. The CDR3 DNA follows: TGTGCCAGCAGCGCGGGACAGGGGGTCGCTGGGGCCAACGTCCTGACTTTC.

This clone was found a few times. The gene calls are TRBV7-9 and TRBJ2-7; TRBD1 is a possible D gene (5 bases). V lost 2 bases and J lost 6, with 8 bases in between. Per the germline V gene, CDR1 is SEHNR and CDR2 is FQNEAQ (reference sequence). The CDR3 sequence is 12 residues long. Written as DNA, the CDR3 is TGTGCCAGCAGCTTAATAGGGGTCGAGCAGTACTTC. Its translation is CASSLIGVEQYF.

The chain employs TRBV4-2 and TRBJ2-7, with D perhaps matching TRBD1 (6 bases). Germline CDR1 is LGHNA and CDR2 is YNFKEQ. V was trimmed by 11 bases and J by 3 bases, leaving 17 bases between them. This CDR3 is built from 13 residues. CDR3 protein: CASCSGAGYEQYF. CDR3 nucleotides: TGTGCCTCATGTTCAGGGGCCGGCTACGAGCAGTACTTC.

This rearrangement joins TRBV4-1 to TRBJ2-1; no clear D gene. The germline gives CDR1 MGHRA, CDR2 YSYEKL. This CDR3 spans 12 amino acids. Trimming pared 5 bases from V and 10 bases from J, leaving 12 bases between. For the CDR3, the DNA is TGCGCCAGCAGCTCCACTTCGAGAGAGCAGTTCTTC. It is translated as CASSSTSREQFF.

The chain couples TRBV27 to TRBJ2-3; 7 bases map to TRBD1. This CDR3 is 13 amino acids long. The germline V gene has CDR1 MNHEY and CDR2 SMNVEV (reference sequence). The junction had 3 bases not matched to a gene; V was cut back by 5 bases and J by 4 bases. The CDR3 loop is CASSERGPDTQYF. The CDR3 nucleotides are TGTGCCAGCAGTGAAAGGGGGCCAGATACGCAGTATTTT.

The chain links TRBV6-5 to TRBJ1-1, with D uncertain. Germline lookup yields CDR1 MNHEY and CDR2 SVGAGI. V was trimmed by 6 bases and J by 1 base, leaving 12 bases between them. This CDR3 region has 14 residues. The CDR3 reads CASRLEETNTEAFF. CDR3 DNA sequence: TGTGCCAGCAGGTTGGAGGAGACGAACACTGAAGCTTTCTTT.

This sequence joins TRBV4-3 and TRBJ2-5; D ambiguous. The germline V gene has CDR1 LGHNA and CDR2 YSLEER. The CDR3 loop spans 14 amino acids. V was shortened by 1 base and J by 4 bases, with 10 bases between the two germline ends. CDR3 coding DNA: TGCGCCAGCAGCCAAGGGGATCGGAGAGAGACCCAGTACTTC. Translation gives CASSQGDRRETQYF.

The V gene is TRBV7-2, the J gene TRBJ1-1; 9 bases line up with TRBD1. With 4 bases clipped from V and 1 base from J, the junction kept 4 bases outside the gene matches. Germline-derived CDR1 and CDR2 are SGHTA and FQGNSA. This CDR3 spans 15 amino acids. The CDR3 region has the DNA TGTGCCAGCAGCTCCGGGACAGGGACGAACACTGAAGCTTTCTTT. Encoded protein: CASSSGTGTNTEAFF.

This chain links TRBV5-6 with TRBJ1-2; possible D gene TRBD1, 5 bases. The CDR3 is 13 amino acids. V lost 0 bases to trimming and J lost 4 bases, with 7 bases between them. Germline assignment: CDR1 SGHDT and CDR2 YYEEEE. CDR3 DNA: TGTGCCAGCAGCTTGGGAGGGGTCTATGGCTACACCTTC. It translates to CASSLGGVYGYTF.

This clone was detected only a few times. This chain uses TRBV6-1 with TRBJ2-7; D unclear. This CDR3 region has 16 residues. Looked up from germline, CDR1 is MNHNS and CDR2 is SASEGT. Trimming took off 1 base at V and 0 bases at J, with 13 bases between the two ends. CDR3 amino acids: CASSEDGWWISYEQYF. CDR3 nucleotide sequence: TGTGCCAGCAGTGAAGATGGATGGTGGATCTCCTACGAGCAGTACTTC.

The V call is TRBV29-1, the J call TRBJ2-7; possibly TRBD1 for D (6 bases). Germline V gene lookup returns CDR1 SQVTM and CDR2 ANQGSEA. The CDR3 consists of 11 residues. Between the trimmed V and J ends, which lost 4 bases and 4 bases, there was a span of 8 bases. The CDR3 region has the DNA TGCAGCGTTGTACAGGGATACGAGCAGTACTTC. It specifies CSVVQGYEQYF.

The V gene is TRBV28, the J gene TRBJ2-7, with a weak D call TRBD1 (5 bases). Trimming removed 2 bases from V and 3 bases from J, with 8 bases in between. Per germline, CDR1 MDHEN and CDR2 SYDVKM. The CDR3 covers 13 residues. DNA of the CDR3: TGTGCCAGCAGTTTAAGGACACGCTACGAGCAGTACTTC. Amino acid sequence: CASSLRTRYEQYF. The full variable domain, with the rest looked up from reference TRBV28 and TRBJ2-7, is DVKVTQSSRYLVKRTGEKVFLECVQDMDHENMFWYRQDPGLGLRLIYFSYDVKMKEKGDIPEGYSVSREKKERFSLILESASTNQTSMYLCASSLRTRYEQYFGPGTRLTVT.

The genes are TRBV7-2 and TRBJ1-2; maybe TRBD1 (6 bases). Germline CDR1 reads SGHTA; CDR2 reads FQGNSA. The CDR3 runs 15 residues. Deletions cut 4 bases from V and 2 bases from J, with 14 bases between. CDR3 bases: TGTGCCAGCAGCTCCGCGACAGGAGAAAACTATGGCTACACCTTC. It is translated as CASSSATGENYGYTF. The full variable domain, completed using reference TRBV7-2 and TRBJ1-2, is GAGVSQSPSNKVTEKGKDVELRCDPISGHTALYWYRQSLGQGLEFLIYFQGNSAPDKSGLPSDRFSAERTGGSVSTLTIQRTQQEDSAVYLCASSSATGENYGYTFGSGTRLTVV.

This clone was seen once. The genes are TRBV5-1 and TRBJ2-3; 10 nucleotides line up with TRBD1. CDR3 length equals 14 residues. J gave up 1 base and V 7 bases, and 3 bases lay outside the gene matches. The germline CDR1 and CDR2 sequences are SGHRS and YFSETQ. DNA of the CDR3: TGCGCCAGCGAGACAGGGGGCGGCACAGATACGCAGTATTTT. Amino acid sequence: CASETGGGTDTQYF.

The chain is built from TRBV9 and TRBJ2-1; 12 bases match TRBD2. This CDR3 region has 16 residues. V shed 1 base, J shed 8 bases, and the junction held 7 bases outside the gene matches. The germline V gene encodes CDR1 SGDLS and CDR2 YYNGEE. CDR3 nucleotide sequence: TGTGCCAGCAGCGTAAGGGGACTAGCGGGTGGGGATGAGCAGTTCTTC. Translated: CASSVRGLAGGDEQFF.

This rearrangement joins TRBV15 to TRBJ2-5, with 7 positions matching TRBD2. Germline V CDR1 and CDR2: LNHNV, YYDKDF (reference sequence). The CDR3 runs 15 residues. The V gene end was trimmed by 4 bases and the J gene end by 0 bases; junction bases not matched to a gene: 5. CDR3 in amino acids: CATSTGLQYQETQYF. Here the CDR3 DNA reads TGTGCCACCAGCACGGGACTACAGTACCAAGAGACCCAGTACTTC.

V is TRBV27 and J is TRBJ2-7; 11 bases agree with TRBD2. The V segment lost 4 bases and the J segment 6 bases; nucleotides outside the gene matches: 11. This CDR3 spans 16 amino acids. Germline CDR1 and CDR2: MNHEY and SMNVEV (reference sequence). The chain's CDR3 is CASSSPGTSGLGEQYF. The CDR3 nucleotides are TGTGCCAGCAGTTCCCCCGGGACTAGCGGCCTCGGCGAGCAGTACTTC.

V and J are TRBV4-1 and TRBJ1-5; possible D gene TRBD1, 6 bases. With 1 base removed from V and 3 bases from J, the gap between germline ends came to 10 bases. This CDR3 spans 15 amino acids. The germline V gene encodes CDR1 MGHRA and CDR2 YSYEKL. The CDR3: CASSQVRGANQPQHF. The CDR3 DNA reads TGCGCCAGCAGCCAAGTCAGGGGAGCCAATCAGCCCCAGCATTTT.